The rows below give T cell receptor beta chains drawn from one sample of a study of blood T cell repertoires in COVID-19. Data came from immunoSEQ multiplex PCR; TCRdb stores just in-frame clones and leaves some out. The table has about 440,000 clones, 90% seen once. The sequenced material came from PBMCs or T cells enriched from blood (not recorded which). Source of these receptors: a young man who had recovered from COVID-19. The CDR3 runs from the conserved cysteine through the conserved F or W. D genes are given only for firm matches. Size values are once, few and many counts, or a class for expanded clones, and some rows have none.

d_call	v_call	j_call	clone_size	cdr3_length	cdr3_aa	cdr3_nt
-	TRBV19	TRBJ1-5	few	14	CASMTGYSNQPQHF	TGTGCCAGTATGACAGGATATAGCAATCAGCCCCAGCATTTT
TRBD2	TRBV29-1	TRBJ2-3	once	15	CSVEDRATSGYTQYF	TGCAGCGTTGAAGATCGTGCGACTAGCGGTTATACGCAGTATTTT
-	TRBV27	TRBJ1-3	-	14	CASSLSHSGNTIYF	TGTGCCAGCAGTTTATCGCACAGTGGAAACACCATATATTTT
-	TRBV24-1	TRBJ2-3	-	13	CATSGGNTDTQYF	TGTGCCACCAGTGGGGGCAACACAGATACGCAGTATTTT
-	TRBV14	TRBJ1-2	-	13	CASSQWENYGYTF	TGTGCCAGCAGCCAGTGGGAGAACTATGGCTACACCTTC
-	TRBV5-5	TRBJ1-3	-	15	CASSLRQAVGNTIYF	TGTGCCAGCAGCTTGAGACAGGCCGTCGGAAACACCATATATTTT
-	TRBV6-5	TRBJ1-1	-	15	CASSSPRGVRTEAFF	TGTGCCAGCAGTTCCCCTCGGGGGGTTCGGACTGAAGCTTTCTTT
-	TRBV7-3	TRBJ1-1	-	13	CASSRGSNTEAFF	TGTGCCAGCAGCCGCGGAAGTAACACTGAAGCTTTCTTT
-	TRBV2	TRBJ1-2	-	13	CASTDRGDYGYTF	TGTGCCAGCACGGATCGGGGGGACTATGGCTACACCTTC
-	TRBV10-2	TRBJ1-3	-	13	CASREPRRNTIYF	TGCGCCAGCAGAGAACCTAGACGGAACACCATATATTTT
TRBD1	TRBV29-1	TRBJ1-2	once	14	CSVGHGQGGYGYTF	TGCAGCGTTGGGCACGGACAGGGGGGCTATGGCTACACCTTC
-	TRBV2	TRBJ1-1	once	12	CARMQGHTEAFF	TGTGCCAGAATGCAGGGGCACACTGAAGCTTTCTTT
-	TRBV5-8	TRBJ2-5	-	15	CASSRSKSGQETQYF	TGTGCCAGCAGCAGGTCTAAATCGGGACAAGAGACCCAGTACTTC
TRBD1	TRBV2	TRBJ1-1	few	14	CASNLPGGLSEAFF	TGTGCCAGCAATCTCCCAGGGGGCCTCTCTGAAGCTTTCTTT
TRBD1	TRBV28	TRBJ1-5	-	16	CASTVGDRGIRQPQHF	TGTGCCAGCACCGTTGGGGACAGGGGCATCCGTCAGCCCCAGCATTTT
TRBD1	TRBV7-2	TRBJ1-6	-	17	CASSLLGQGALSSPLHF	TGTGCCAGCAGCTTACTGGGACAGGGGGCGCTTAGTTCACCCCTCCACTTT
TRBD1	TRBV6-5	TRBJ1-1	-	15	CASKLTGGMNTEAFF	TGTGCCAGCAAGCTGACAGGGGGTATGAACACTGAAGCTTTCTTT
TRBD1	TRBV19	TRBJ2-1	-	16	CASSPGQGWGFNEQFF	TGTGCCAGTAGTCCAGGACAGGGTTGGGGATTCAATGAGCAGTTCTTC
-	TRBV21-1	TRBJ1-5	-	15	CASSKAGRGDQPQHF	TGTGCCAGCAGCAAAGCGGGCAGGGGAGATCAGCCCCAGCATTTT
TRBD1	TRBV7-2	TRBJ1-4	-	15	CASSPRTGINEKLFF	TGTGCCAGCAGCCCTAGGACAGGGATTAATGAAAAACTGTTTTTT
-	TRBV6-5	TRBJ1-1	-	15	CASSKTGSGVTEAFF	TGTGCCAGCAGTAAAACAGGCTCAGGGGTCACTGAAGCTTTCTTT
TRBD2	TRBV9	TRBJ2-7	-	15	CASSVGRGGSNEQYF	TGTGCCAGCAGCGTAGGACGGGGGGGCTCTAACGAGCAGTACTTC
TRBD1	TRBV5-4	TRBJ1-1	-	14	CASSLTGGDTEAFF	TGTGCCAGCAGCTTGACAGGGGGGGACACTGAAGCTTTCTTT